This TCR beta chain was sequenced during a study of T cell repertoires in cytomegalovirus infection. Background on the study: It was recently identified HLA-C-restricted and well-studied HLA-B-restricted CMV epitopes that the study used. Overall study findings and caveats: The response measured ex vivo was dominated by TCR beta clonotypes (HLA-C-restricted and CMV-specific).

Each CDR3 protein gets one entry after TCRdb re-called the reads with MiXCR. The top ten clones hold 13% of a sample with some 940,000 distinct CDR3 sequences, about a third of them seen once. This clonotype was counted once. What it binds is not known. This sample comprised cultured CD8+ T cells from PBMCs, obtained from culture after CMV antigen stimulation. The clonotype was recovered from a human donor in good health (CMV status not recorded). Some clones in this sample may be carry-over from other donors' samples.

DNA for the CDR3: TGCGCCAGCAGCCAAGAATCGTTGCGGTCCGAGGAGCTGTTTTTT. Translating gives CASSQESLRSEELFF. This chain uses TRBV4-1 with TRBJ2-2; D is ambiguous. This CDR3 comprises 15 residues. Germline V gene lookup returns CDR1 MGHRA and CDR2 YSYEKL. Trimming removed 0 bases from V and 10 bases from J, with 15 bases in between.